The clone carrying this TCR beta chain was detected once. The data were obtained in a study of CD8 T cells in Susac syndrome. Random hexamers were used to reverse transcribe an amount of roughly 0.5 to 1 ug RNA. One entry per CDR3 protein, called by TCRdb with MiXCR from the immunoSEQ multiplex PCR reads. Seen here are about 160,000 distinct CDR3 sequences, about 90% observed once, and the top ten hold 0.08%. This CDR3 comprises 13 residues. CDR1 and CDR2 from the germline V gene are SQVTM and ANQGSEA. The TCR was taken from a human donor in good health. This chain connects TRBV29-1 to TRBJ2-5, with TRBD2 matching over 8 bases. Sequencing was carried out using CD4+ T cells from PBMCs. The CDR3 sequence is CSGVSGLGETQYF. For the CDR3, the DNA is TGCAGTGGTGTGTCGGGACTAGGGGAGACCCAGTACTTC.